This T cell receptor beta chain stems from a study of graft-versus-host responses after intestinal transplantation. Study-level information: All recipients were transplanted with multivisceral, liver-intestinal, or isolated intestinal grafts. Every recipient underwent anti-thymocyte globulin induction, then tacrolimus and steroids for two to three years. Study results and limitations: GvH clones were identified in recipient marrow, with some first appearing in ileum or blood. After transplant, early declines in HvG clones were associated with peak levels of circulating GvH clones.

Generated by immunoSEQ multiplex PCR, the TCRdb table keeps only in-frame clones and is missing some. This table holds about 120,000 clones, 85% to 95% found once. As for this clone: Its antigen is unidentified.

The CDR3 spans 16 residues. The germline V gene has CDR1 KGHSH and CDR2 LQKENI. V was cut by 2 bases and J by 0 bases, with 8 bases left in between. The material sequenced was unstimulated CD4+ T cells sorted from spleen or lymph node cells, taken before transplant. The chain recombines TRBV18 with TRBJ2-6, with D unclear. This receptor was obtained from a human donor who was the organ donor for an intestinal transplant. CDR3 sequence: CASSPSGFSGANVLTF. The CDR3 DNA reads TGTGCCAGCTCACCATCCGGGTTCTCTGGGGCCAACGTCCTGACTTTC.